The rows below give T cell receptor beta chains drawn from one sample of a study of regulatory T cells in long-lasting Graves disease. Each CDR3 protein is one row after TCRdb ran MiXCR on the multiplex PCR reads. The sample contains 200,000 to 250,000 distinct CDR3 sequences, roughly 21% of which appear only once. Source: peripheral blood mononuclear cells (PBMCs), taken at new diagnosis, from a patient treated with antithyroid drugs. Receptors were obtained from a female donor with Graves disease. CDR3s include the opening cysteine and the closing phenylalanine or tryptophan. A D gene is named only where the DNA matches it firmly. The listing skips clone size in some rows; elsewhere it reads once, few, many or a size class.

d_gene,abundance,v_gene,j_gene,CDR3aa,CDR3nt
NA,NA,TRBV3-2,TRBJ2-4,CASSRLQGWEAKNIQYF,TGTGCCAGCAGCCGGCTTCAGGGGTGGGAAGCCAAAAACATTCAGTACTTC
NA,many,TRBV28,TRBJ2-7,CASMFGYEQYF,TGTGCCAGCATGTTTGGGTACGAGCAGTACTTC
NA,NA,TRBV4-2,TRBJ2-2,CASSQAGADTGELFF,TGTGCCAGCAGCCAAGCCGGGGCGGACACCGGGGAGCTGTTTTTT
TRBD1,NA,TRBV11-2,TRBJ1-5,CASSTQGDQPQHF,TGTGCCAGCAGCACTCAGGGGGACCAGCCCCAGCATTTT
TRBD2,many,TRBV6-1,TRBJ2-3,CASRDRTSAISTDTQYF,TGTGCCAGCAGGGACAGGACTAGCGCGATAAGCACAGATACGCAGTATTTT
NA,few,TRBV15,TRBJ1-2,CATSVGTSLGGYGYTF,TGTGCCACCAGCGTGGGGACCAGCCTGGGGGGTTATGGCTACACCTTC
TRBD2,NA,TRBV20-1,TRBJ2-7,CSARDLAGGIDEQYF,TGCAGTGCTAGAGATCTAGCGGGAGGGATAGACGAGCAGTACTTC
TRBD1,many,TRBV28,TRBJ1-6,CASGPGGQANSPLHF,TGTGCCAGCGGCCCCGGGGGACAGGCTAATTCACCCCTCCACTTT
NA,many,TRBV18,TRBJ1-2,CASSRQGKDYGYTF,TGTGCCAGCTCACGGCAGGGGAAAGACTATGGCTACACCTTC
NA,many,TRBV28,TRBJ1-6,CASSIPHAKDNSPLHF,TGTGCCAGCAGTATCCCCCATGCCAAGGATAATTCACCCCTCCACTTT
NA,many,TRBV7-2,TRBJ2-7,CASSLGVGGYEQYF,TGTGCCAGCAGCTTAGGAGTGGGAGGCTACGAGCAGTACTTC
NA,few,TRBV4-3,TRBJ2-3,CASSPDPIIGTDTQYF,TGCGCCAGCAGCCCGGACCCTATTATTGGCACAGATACGCAGTATTTT
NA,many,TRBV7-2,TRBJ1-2,CASSYSGTAYGYTF,TGTGCCAGCAGCTATTCCGGGACTGCATATGGCTACACCTTC
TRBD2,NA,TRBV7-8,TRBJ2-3,CASSLYLRGGRDTQYF,TGTGCCAGCAGCTTATATTTGCGGGGGGGTCGGGATACGCAGTATTTT
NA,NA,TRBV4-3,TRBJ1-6,CASSPQGSSYNSPLHF,TGCGCCAGCAGCCCCCAGGGGAGCTCCTATAATTCACCCCTCCACTTT
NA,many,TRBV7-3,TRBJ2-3,CASSVTGRSDTQYF,TGTGCCAGCAGCGTGACAGGGAGGTCAGATACGCAGTATTTT
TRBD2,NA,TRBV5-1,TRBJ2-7,CASRPEGASGTEQYF,TGCGCCAGCAGACCGGAGGGGGCTAGCGGGACCGAGCAGTACTTC
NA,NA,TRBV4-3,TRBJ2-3,CASSQEPLEETDTQYF,TGCGCCAGCAGCCAAGAGCCACTAGAAGAGACAGATACGCAGTATTTT
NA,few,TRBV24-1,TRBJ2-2,CATSAPSSNTGELFF,TGTGCCACCAGTGCGCCCAGTTCGAACACCGGGGAGCTGTTTTTT
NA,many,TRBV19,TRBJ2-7,CASSDAGTYGEQYF,TGTGCCAGTAGTGACGCCGGGACCTACGGCGAGCAGTACTTC
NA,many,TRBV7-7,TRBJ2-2,CASSETRGTGELFF,TGTGCCAGCAGCGAGACGAGAGGAACCGGGGAGCTGTTTTTT
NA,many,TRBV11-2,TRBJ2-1,CASSLRWREQFF,TGTGCCAGCAGCTTAAGGTGGCGGGAGCAGTTCTTC
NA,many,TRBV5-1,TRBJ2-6,CASSSLGPQGSGANVLTF,TGCGCCAGCAGCAGCTTGGGGCCGCAGGGTTCTGGGGCCAACGTCCTGACTTTC
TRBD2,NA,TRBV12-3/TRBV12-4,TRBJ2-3,CASSPTGLAGHTDTQYF,TGTGCCAGCAGTCCGACGGGACTAGCGGGACACACAGATACGCAGTATTTT
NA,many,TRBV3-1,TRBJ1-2,CASSQSDRNNYGYTF,TGTGCCAGCAGCCAATCCGACAGGAACAACTATGGCTACACCTTC
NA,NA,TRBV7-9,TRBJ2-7,CASSARELYEQYF,TGTGCCAGCAGCGCACGGGAGTTATACGAGCAGTACTTC
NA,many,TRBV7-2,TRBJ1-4,CASSLAGPGSEKLFF,TGTGCCAGCAGCTTAGCGGGACCAGGGTCTGAAAAACTGTTTTTT
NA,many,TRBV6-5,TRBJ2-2,CASSYRTRGTGELFF,TGTGCCAGCAGTTACAGGACCAGGGGAACCGGGGAGCTGTTTTTT
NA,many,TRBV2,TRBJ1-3,CASSDTRSGNTIYF,TGTGCCAGTAGCGACACGCGCTCTGGAAACACCATATATTTT
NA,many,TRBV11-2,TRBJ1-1,CASSLVAGGGFMDTEAFF,TGTGCCAGCAGCTTAGTAGCGGGGGGGGGTTTTATGGACACTGAAGCTTTCTTT
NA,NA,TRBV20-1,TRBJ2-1,CSAVAGERSHNGQFF,TGCAGTGCTGTAGCCGGGGAGCGCTCCCACAATGGGCAGTTCTTC
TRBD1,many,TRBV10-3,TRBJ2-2,CAISTDRVPGELFF,TGTGCCATCAGTACCGACAGGGTACCCGGGGAGCTGTTTTTT
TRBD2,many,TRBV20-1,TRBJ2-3,CSAYRNQPWEGGTDTQYF,TGCAGTGCATATCGTAACCAACCCTGGGAGGGCGGCACAGATACGCAGTATTTT
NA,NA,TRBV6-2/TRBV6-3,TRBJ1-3,CASSYTGRGPGNTIYF,TGTGCCAGCAGTTACACGGGTCGCGGTCCTGGAAACACCATATATTTT
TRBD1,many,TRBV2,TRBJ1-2,CASRTGTVFNYGYTF,TGTGCCAGCAGGACCGGGACAGTCTTTAACTATGGCTACACCTTC
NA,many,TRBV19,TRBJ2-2,CASWTRNTGELFF,TGTGCCAGTTGGACCCGGAACACCGGGGAGCTGTTTTTT
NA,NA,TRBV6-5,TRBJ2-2,CASSYRVEYTGELFF,TGTGCCAGCAGTTACAGGGTAGAATACACCGGGGAGCTGTTTTTT
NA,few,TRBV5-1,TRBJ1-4,CASSFGGAGEKLFF,TGCGCCAGCAGCTTTGGGGGGGCGGGTGAAAAACTGTTTTTT
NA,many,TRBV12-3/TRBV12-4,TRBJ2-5,CASSLGQVETQYF,TGTGCCAGCAGTTTAGGACAGGTAGAGACCCAGTACTTC
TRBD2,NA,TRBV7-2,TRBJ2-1,CASSLGGLAGETSYNEQFF,TGTGCCAGCAGCTTAGGCGGACTAGCGGGGGAGACCTCCTACAATGAGCAGTTCTTC
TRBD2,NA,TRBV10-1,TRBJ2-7,CASSVAGGNSYEQYF,TGCGCCAGCAGTGTAGCGGGGGGTAACTCCTACGAGCAGTACTTC
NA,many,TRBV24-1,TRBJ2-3,CATSGTALADTQYF,TGTGCCACCAGTGGGACCGCTTTAGCAGATACGCAGTATTTT